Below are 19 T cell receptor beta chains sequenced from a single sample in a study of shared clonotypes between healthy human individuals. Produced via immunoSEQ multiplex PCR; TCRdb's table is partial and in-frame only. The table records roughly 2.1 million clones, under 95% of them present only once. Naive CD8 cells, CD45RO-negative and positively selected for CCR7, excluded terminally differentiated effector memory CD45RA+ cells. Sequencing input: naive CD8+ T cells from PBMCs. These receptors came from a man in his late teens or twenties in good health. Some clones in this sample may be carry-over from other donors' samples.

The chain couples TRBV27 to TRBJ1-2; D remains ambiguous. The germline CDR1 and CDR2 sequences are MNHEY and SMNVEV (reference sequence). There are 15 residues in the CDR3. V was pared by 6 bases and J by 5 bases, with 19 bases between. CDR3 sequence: CASSLTRGNLYGYTF. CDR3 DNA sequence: TGTGCCAGCAGCCTCACCCGCGGCAATTTGTATGGCTACACCTTC.

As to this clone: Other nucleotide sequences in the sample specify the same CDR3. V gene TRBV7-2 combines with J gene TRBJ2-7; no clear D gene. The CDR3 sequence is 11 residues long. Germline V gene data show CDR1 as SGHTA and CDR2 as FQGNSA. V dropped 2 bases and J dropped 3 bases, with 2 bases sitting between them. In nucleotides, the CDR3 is TGTGCCAGCAGCTTAAACTACGAGCAGTACTTC. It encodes CASSLNYEQYF.

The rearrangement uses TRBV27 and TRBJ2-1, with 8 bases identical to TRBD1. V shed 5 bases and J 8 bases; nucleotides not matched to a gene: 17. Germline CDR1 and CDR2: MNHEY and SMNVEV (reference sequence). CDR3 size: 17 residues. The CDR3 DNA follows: TGTGCCAGCAGTACCCTCCGTGACAGGGGCCCCTGGGATGAGCAGTTCTTC. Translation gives CASSTLRDRGPWDEQFF.

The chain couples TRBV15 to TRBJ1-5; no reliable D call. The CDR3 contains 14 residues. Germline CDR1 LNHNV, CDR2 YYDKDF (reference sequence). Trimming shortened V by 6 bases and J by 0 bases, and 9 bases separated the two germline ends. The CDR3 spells CATRVTDSNQPQHF. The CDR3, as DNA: TGTGCCACCAGAGTTACGGATAGCAATCAGCCCCAGCATTTT.

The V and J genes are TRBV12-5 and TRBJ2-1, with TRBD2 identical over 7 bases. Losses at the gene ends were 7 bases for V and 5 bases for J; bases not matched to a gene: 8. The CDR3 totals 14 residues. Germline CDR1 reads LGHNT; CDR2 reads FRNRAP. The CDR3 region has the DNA TGTGCTAGTGTCGACGTGGGGGGGGACAATGAGCAGTTCTTC. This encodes CASVDVGGDNEQFF.

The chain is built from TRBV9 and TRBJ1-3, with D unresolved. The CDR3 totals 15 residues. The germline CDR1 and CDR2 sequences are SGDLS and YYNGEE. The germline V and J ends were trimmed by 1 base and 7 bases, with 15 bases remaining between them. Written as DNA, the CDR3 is TGTGCCAGCAGCGTAACGGCGAGTAAGGGTAACACCATATATTTT. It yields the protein CASSVTASKGNTIYF.

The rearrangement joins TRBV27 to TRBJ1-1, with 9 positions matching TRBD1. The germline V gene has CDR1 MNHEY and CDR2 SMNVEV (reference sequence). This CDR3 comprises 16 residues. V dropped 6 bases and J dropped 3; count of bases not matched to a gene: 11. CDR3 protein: CASSTRNRGPHTEAFF. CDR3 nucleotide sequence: TGTGCCAGCAGCACCCGGAACAGGGGGCCGCACACTGAAGCTTTCTTT.

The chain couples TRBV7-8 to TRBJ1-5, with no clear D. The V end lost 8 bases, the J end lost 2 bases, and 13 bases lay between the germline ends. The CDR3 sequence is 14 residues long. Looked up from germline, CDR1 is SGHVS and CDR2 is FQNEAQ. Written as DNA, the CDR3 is TGTGCCAGCGAAATCGCCCCGGGCAATCAGCCCCAGCATTTT. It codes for CASEIAPGNQPQHF.

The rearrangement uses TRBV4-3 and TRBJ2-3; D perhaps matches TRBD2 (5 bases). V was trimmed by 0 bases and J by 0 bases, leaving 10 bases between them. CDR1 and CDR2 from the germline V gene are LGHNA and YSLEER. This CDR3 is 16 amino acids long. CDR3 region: CASSQDLERSTDTQYF. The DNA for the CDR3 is TGCGCCAGCAGCCAAGATTTGGAGCGGAGCACAGATACGCAGTATTTT.

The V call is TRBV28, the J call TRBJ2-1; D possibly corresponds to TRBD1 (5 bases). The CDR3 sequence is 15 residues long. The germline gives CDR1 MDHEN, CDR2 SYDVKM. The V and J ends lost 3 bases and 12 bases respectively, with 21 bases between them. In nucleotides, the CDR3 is TGTGCCAGCAGTTTCGATAGGGGTGCACACCCCGGGCAGTTCTTC. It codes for CASSFDRGAHPGQFF.

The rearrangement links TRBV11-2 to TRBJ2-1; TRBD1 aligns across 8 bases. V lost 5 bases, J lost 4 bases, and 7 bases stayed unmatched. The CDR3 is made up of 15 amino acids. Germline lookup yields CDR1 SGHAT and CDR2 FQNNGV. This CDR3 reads CASSPNRGVYNEQFF. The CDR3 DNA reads TGTGCCAGCAGCCCAAACAGGGGGGTTTACAATGAGCAGTTCTTC.

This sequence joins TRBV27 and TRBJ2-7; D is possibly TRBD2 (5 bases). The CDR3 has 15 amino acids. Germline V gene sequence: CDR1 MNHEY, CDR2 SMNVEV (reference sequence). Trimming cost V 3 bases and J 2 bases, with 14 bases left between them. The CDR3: CASSFGRLAAYEQYF. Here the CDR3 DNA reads TGTGCCAGCAGTTTCGGGCGGCTAGCCGCCTACGAGCAGTACTTC.

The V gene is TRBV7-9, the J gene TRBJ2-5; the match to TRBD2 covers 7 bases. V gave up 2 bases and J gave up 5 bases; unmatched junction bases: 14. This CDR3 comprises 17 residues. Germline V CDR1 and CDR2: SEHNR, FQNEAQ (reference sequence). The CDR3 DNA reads TGTGCCAGCAGCTTATTATCCCGGAGGGAGGGATCGGAGACCCAGTACTTC. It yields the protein CASSLLSRREGSETQYF.

CDR3 sequence reads: CASRPDRFGEQYF. The CDR3 nucleotides are TGTGCCAGCAGACCAGACAGGTTCGGCGAGCAGTACTTC. The chain is built from TRBV7-2 and TRBJ2-7; maybe TRBD1 (6 bases). Trimming took 6 bases from V and 6 from J, leaving 15 bases between them. Germline V CDR1 and CDR2: SGHTA, FQGNSA. The CDR3 runs 13 residues.

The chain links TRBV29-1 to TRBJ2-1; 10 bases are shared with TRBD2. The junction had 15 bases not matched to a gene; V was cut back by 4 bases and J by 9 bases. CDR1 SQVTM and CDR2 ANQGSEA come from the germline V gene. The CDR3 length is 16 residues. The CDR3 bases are TGCAGCGTTGTGTTTGCCAGCGGGAGGGCCTCGAGTGAGCAGTTCTTC. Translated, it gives CSVVFASGRASSEQFF.

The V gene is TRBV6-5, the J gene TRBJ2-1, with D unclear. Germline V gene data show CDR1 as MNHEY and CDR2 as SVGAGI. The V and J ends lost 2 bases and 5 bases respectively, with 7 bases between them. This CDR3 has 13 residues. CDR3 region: CASSYNRDNEQFF. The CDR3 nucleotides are TGTGCCAGCAGTTACAATAGAGACAATGAGCAGTTCTTC.

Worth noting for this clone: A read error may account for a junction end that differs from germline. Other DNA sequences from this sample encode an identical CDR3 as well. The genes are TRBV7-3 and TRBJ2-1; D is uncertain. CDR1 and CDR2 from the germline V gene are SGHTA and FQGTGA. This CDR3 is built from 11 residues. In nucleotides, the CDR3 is TGTGCCAGCAGCTCCAACAATGAGCAGTTCTTC. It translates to CASSSNNEQFF.

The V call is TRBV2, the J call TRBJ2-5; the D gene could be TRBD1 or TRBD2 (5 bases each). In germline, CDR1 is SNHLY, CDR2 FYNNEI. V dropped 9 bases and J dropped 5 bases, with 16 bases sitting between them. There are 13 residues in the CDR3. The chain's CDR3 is CARVRVGDETQYF. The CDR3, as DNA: TGTGCCAGGGTACGGGTGGGGGACGAGACCCAGTACTTC.

The CDR3, as DNA: TGTGCCAGTAGTATAGGTCCAGGCTTGGACACTGAAGCTTTCTTT. This encodes CASSIGPGLDTEAFF. V gene TRBV19 combines with J gene TRBJ1-1; no firm D call. This CDR3 has 15 residues. Looked up from germline, CDR1 is LNHDA and CDR2 is SQIVND (reference sequence). The V gene lost 1 base and the J gene lost 3 bases, with 12 bases spanning the gap.